Below are 2 T cell receptor beta chains sequenced from a single sample in a study of T cell responses to AZD1222 COVID-19 vaccine (dated by TCRdb to the early 2020s). Library construction relied on the immunoSEQ multiplex PCR assay. Drawn from immuneACCESS, this table holds only the in-frame rearrangements with V and J called that TCRdb kept. Clones are partly lost; checked studies trace under half to an unresolved V gene and leave the rest unexplained. This sample has some 110,000 clones in its table, and approximately 90% of those were observed once. The leading ten clones occupy 2% to 3% of the sample. The sample's time point label, in plain terms: baseline before first vaccination. The sequences come from peripheral blood, collected on day 0 of AZD1222 vaccination. These receptor sequences come from an adult in good health.

The V gene is TRBV7-2, the J gene TRBJ2-5, with unresolved D. The CDR3 is 13 residues long. V lost 0 bases and J lost 4, with 6 bases in between. CDR1 SGHTA and CDR2 FQGNSA come from the germline V gene. The CDR3 spells CASSLAQTETQYF. CDR3 in DNA: TGTGCCAGCAGCTTAGCCCAAACAGAGACCCAGTACTTC.

This chain links TRBV5-4 with TRBJ1-6, with 8 bases matching TRBD1. The CDR3 sequence is 15 residues long. The germline gives CDR1 SGHNT, CDR2 YYREEE (reference sequence). V was pared by 4 bases and J by 7 bases, with 7 bases of the junction left unmatched. As DNA, the CDR3 is TGTGCCAGCAGCCCGGGGACAGGACCCAATTCACCCCTCCACTTT. This sequence encodes CASSPGTGPNSPLHF.